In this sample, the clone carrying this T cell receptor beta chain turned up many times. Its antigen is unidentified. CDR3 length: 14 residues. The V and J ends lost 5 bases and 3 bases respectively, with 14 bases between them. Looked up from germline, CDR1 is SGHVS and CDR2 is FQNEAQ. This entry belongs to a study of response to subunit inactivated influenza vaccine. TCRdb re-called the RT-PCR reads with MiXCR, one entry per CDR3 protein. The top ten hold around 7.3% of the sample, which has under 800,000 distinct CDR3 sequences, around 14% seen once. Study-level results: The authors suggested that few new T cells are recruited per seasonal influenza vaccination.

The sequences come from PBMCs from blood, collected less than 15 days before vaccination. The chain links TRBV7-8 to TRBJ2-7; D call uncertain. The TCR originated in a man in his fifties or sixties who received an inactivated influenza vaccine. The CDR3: CASSPPPGLYEQYF. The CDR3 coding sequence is TGTGCCAGCAGCCCCCCCCCGGGCCTCTACGAGCAGTACTTC.